This is a list of T cell receptor beta chains from one sample in a study of sequential checkpoint blockade in melanoma. The assay was immunoSEQ multiplex PCR, and TCRdb's table has in-frame clones only and misses some. The data contain some 14,000 clones, approximately 82% of them singletons. The sample here was CD8+ T cells sorted from blood (inferred from file names), taken from a patient given nivolumab and ipilimumab in sequence. The receptor set was obtained from a human donor with melanoma. CDR3s include the opening cysteine and the closing phenylalanine or tryptophan. The D gene is left open where the match is weak. Not all rows give a size; the values are once, few, many and, for expanded clones, a class.

abundance	d_gene	v_gene	j_gene	CDR3nt	CDR3aa
.	TRBD1	TRBV9	TRBJ2-7	TGTGCCAGCAGCGTAGGCCAGGGGGCGGGCTACGAGCAGTACTTC	CASSVGQGAGYEQYF
.	.	TRBV11-2	TRBJ2-3	TGTGCCAGCAGCTTCTCGGGGGGCGTTGGCACAGATACGCAGTATTTT	CASSFSGGVGTDTQYF
.	.	TRBV30	TRBJ2-1	TGTGCCTGGATAGCTCAATCTAGTGAGCAGTTCTTC	CAWIAQSSEQFF
once	TRBD1	TRBV2	TRBJ1-5	TGTGCCAGCAGTCCCGGGACAGGGTATCAGCCCCAGCATTTT	CASSPGTGYQPQHF
.	TRBD2	TRBV7-9	TRBJ2-2	TGTGCCCAACCTAGCGGGGGCCCCACCGGGGAGCTGTTTTTT	CAQPSGGPTGELFF
.	TRBD2	TRBV7-9	TRBJ2-3	TGTGCCAGCAGCTTAGCCGAGCGGGGTACGCAGTATTTT	CASSLAERGTQYF
.	.	TRBV18	TRBJ1-2	TGTGCCAGCTCTGGTTTCGACAGGAATGGCTACACCTTC	CASSGFDRNGYTF
.	.	TRBV4-1	TRBJ2-7	TGCGCCAGCAGCCAAGCCGATGGGCGTCCCACGTACGAGCAGTACTTC	CASSQADGRPTYEQYF
.	TRBD1	TRBV7-2	TRBJ2-3	TGTGCCAGCAGCTTAGCCTACAGGGGGAGGTCAGATACGCAGTATTTT	CASSLAYRGRSDTQYF
.	.	TRBV29-1	TRBJ1-2	TGCAGCGGGCAGGGCCTCTATGGCTACACCTTC	CSGQGLYGYTF
.	TRBD2	TRBV10-3	TRBJ2-3	TGTGCCATCAGTGAAACTAGCGGGGGCACTAGCACAGATACGCAGTATTTT	CAISETSGGTSTDTQYF
few	.	TRBV6-5	TRBJ1-1	TGTGCCAGCAGTTACCGCGGGGGGCAAACTGAAGCTTTCTTT	CASSYRGGQTEAFF
few	TRBD1	TRBV7-9	TRBJ1-6	TGTGCCAGCAGCATCCACGACAAACAGGGGATTAAATCACCCCTCCACTTT	CASSIHDKQGIKSPLHF
.	.	TRBV11-3	TRBJ2-3	TGTGCCAGCAGCTTATTCACAGGGCAACGCACAGATACGCAGTATTTT	CASSLFTGQRTDTQYF
.	.	TRBV2	TRBJ2-3	TGTGCCAGCCTATCAGCGGTTAGCACAGATACGCAGTATTTT	CASLSAVSTDTQYF
medium-sized	.	TRBV7-9	TRBJ2-7	TGTGCCAGCAGCCCAACAGAGATTTTCTACGAGCAGTACTTC	CASSPTEIFYEQYF
once	.	TRBV7-9	TRBJ1-6	TGTGCCAGCAGCTTCGGGGGAGCACCCCTCCACTTT	CASSFGGAPLHF
.	.	TRBV1	TRBJ2-2	TGCACCAGCAGCCAAGATGCTCAGGGGGCGTTAGCCGGGGAGCTGTTTTTT	CTSSQDAQGALAGELFF
.	TRBD1	TRBV2	TRBJ2-1	TGTGCCAGCCCGGACAGGGGAATGCAGTTCTTC	CASPDRGMQFF
.	TRBD2	TRBV9	TRBJ2-1	TGTGCCAGCAGCGTAGTTGAGCGGGGGGCCTACAATGAGCAGTTCTTC	CASSVVERGAYNEQFF
few	TRBD1	TRBV9	TRBJ1-2	TGTGCCAGCAGCGGCGGACAGGGTAACTATGGCTACACCTTC	CASSGGQGNYGYTF
.	TRBD2	TRBV29-1	TRBJ2-1	TGCAGCGTCGAGGGACTACCATCTACCTCCTACAATGAGCAGTTCTTC	CSVEGLPSTSYNEQFF
once	TRBD2	TRBV6-6	TRBJ2-7	TGTGCCAGCAGTTACTCTGCGGGGGGAAACTACGAGCAGTACTTC	CASSYSAGGNYEQYF
.	TRBD1	TRBV4-3	TRBJ2-3	TGCGCCAGCAGCCAAGAGGGCGGGACAGGGTGGACAGATACGCAGTATTTT	CASSQEGGTGWTDTQYF
.	TRBD1	TRBV6-1	TRBJ1-3	TGTGCCAGCAGTGAAGCCGGGACAGGGGGTGGAAACACCATATATTTT	CASSEAGTGGGNTIYF
few	TRBD2	TRBV9	TRBJ2-5	TGTGCCAGCAGCGGTAGCGGGAGGCCCCAAGAGACCCAGTACTTC	CASSGSGRPQETQYF
once	.	TRBV27	TRBJ1-5	TGTGCCAGCAGTTTGAGCCAGGGCTTCAATCAGCCCCAGCATTTT	CASSLSQGFNQPQHF
.	TRBD2	TRBV9	TRBJ2-3	TGTGCCAGCACCCCGGGGGGGGCGATAGATACGCAGTATTTT	CASTPGGAIDTQYF
.	.	TRBV28	TRBJ2-1	TGTGCCAGCAGTCCCCGACGGGACACCTACAATGAGCAGTTCTTC	CASSPRRDTYNEQFF
.	TRBD2	TRBV9	TRBJ2-3	TGTGCCAGCAGCGCAAGACTAGCGGGGTTGGATACGCAGTATTTT	CASSARLAGLDTQYF
medium-sized	TRBD1	TRBV9	TRBJ2-7	TGTGCCAGCAGCGTGGGACAGGGAACCTACGAGCAGTACTTC	CASSVGQGTYEQYF
.	.	TRBV7-9	TRBJ1-1	TGTGCCAGCAGCTTGCAGGGGCGAAACACTGAAGCTTTCTTT	CASSLQGRNTEAFF
once	TRBD1	TRBV5-1	TRBJ2-7	TGCGCCAGCAGCCCGGGACAGGGAGCCTACGAGCAGTACTTC	CASSPGQGAYEQYF
.	TRBD1	TRBV7-6	TRBJ2-2	TGTGCCAGCAGCATTAGGATGACCTTGGGACAGGGGACCGGGGAGCTGTTTTTT	CASSIRMTLGQGTGELFF
.	.	TRBV7-9	TRBJ2-5	TGTGCCAGCAGCTTAGTCTCAGGCCAAGAGACCCAGTACTTC	CASSLVSGQETQYF
.	.	TRBV18	TRBJ2-7	TGTGCCAGCTCACCGACAGGAACCTACGAGCAGTACTTC	CASSPTGTYEQYF
medium-sized	.	TRBV5-6	TRBJ1-4	TGTGCCAGCGAGGATGGTGAAAAACTGTTTTTT	CASEDGEKLFF
.	.	TRBV6-4	TRBJ1-2	TGTGCCAGCAGTGACTCGGGGGGTGGCTATGGCTACACCTTC	CASSDSGGGYGYTF
.	TRBD2	TRBV7-2	TRBJ2-7	TGTGCCAGCTCCCCATTAGGCGGGGACTACTCCTACGAGCAGTACTTC	CASSPLGGDYSYEQYF
.	TRBD1	TRBV29-1	TRBJ1-1	TGCAGCGTTGAAGAGACAGGGGGCCTCACTGAAGCTTTCTTT	CSVEETGGLTEAFF
.	TRBD2	TRBV29-1	TRBJ2-1	TGCAGCGTTGAAGATGGGGGGACTAGCGGGTTTAATGAGCAGTTCTTC	CSVEDGGTSGFNEQFF
.	TRBD2	TRBV4-3	TRBJ2-7	TGCGCCAGCAGCCAAGGTAGCGGGTTCCACGAGCAGTACTTC	CASSQGSGFHEQYF
.	.	TRBV7-7	TRBJ2-2	TGTGCCAGCAGCCCCGTGTTGGGGGAGCTGTTTTTT	CASSPVLGELFF
.	.	TRBV29-1	TRBJ2-1	TGCAGCGTTGAATGGTTTGAACTAGCGGACCCGAGGGGGCCCTACAATGAGCAGTTCTTC	CSVEWFELADPRGPYNEQFF
.	TRBD1	TRBV27	TRBJ2-7	TGTGCCAGCAGTTTAGGACAGGGAGGCCCTTACGAGCAGTACTTC	CASSLGQGGPYEQYF
.	TRBD1	TRBV9	TRBJ1-2	TGTGCCAGCAGCCCCAGATCCCAGGGGGCCTCCTACTATGGCTACACCTTC	CASSPRSQGASYYGYTF
.	.	TRBV4-1	TRBJ2-2	TGCGCCAGCAGCCAAGCGTTCGGCGGGGAGCTGTTTTTT	CASSQAFGGELFF
few	TRBD1	TRBV30	TRBJ1-1	TGTGCCTGGAGCGGGACAGGGAGCACTGAAGCTTTCTTT	CAWSGTGSTEAFF
.	.	TRBV9	TRBJ1-5	TGTGCCAGCAGCTCCGGTGGGGGCAGCAATCAGCCCCAGCATTTT	CASSSGGGSNQPQHF
once	.	TRBV5-4	TRBJ1-2	TGTGCCAGCACCCCACAGGGTAACTATGGCTACACCTTC	CASTPQGNYGYTF
.	TRBD1	TRBV28	TRBJ1-2	TGTGCCAGCAGTTCCCGACAGGGAAAGTTGGGCCGCTATGGCTACACCTTC	CASSSRQGKLGRYGYTF
once	TRBD2	TRBV14	TRBJ2-7	TGTGCCAGCAGCCAAAGCCCCGGGGAGGGCTACGAGCAGTACTTC	CASSQSPGEGYEQYF
few	.	TRBV7-9	TRBJ2-7	TGTGCCAGCAGCCCGACAACCCCAGCGGGCTCTACCTACGAGCAGTACTTC	CASSPTTPAGSTYEQYF
.	TRBD2	TRBV7-8	TRBJ2-3	TGTGCCAGCAGCTTTCTTCGGTCCCCCGGGACTAGCGACACAGATACGCAGTATTTT	CASSFLRSPGTSDTDTQYF
.	.	TRBV14	TRBJ1-4	TGTGCCAGCAGTAGGAGAATTGCAACTAATGAAAAACTGTTTTTT	CASSRRIATNEKLFF
.	TRBD1	TRBV5-4	TRBJ1-6	TGTGCCAGCAGCTTGGGACAGGGCGATTCACCCCTCCACTTT	CASSLGQGDSPLHF
.	.	TRBV29-1	TRBJ2-7	TGCAGCGTTGAATCCACAGGGATCGGCTCCTACGAGCAGTACTTC	CSVESTGIGSYEQYF
.	.	TRBV9	TRBJ2-7	TGTGCCAGCAGCGCGGGAGTGTTGGGCTACGAGCAGTACTTC	CASSAGVLGYEQYF
.	TRBD1	TRBV6-1	TRBJ2-5	TGTGCCAGCAAAGTACAGGGGGCGACTGGGGAGACCCAGTACTTC	CASKVQGATGETQYF